Below, 10 T cell receptor beta chains from the same sample are listed, as sequenced in a study of blood T cell repertoires in COVID-19. Clones were sequenced by immunoSEQ multiplex PCR, and TCRdb holds only the in-frame ones, with some missing. The table shows about 27,000 clones, with around 90% occurring only once. Source material: peripheral blood. The source of these receptors is a woman in her 50s with active COVID-19.

The rearrangement links TRBV28 to TRBJ1-3, with D unresolved. V was clipped by 5 bases and J by 0 bases, with 8 bases between them. The CDR3 extends over 14 amino acids. CDR1 is MDHEN, CDR2 SYDVKM, per germline. CDR3 coding DNA: TGTGCCAGCAGTCTTGTTAGCTCTGGAAACACCATATATTTT. Its translation: CASSLVSSGNTIYF. The whole variable domain, filled in from reference TRBV28 and TRBJ1-3, reads DVKVTQSSRYLVKRTGEKVFLECVQDMDHENMFWYRQDPGLGLRLIYFSYDVKMKEKGDIPEGYSVSREKKERFSLILESASTNQTSMYLCASSLVSSGNTIYFGEGSWLTVV.

The CDR3: CATSRQGTNTEAFF. The CDR3 region has the DNA TGTGCCACCAGTCGACAGGGAACGAACACTGAAGCTTTCTTT. The V and J genes are TRBV15 and TRBJ1-1, with 7 positions matching TRBD1. V lost 6 bases to trimming and J lost 1 base; unmatched junction nucleotides: 5. The CDR3 loop spans 14 amino acids. Looked up from germline, CDR1 is LNHNV and CDR2 is YYDKDF (reference sequence).

This chain connects TRBV5-5 to TRBJ1-2, with 7 positions matching TRBD1. CDR1 and CDR2 (germline): SGHKS, YYEKEE (reference sequence). CDR3 length: 15 amino acids. Trimming removed 4 bases from V and 1 base from J; junction bases left unmatched: 7. DNA for the CDR3: TGTGCCAGCAGCCTGGCCCAGGGGGGTAACTATGGCTACACCTTC. Its translation is CASSLAQGGNYGYTF. The variable domain in full, completed from reference TRBV5-5 and TRBJ1-2, reads DAGVTQSPTHLIKTRGQQVTLRCSPISGHKSVSWYQQVLGQGPQFIFQYYEKEERGRGNFPDRFSARQFPNYSSELNVNALLLGDSALYLCASSLAQGGNYGYTFGSGTRLTVV.

The genes are TRBV30 and TRBJ2-2; the D gene is possibly TRBD2 (5 bases). Germline V gene data show CDR1 as GTSNPN and CDR2 as SVGIG (reference sequence). The V gene lost 0 bases and the J gene lost 4 bases, with 9 bases spanning the gap. The CDR3 covers 14 residues. The CDR3 here is CAWSVLRATGELFF. The CDR3 DNA sequence: TGTGCCTGGAGTGTATTGAGGGCCACCGGGGAGCTGTTTTTT.

The rearrangement uses TRBV2 and TRBJ2-7; 10 nucleotides agree with TRBD2. CDR3 length equals 14 residues. V lost 6 bases, J lost 1 base, and 3 bases stayed unmatched. The germline V gene encodes CDR1 SNHLY and CDR2 FYNNEI. CDR3 nucleotide sequence: TGTGCCAGCAGCGGACTAGCGGAGTCCTACGAGCAGTACTTC. As protein: CASSGLAESYEQYF.

The CDR3 is CSVINLSGTGETQYF. The CDR3 nucleotides are TGCAGCGTTATCAACCTTAGCGGGACTGGGGAGACCCAGTACTTC. The chain uses TRBV29-1 and TRBJ2-5, with 8 nucleotides matching TRBD2. V was clipped by 5 bases and J by 5 bases; unmatched bases: 13. Looked up from germline, CDR1 is SQVTM and CDR2 is ANQGSEA. This CDR3 spans 15 amino acids.

The rearrangement joins TRBV9 to TRBJ2-7, with D possibly TRBD1 on 6 matching bases. The germline V gene encodes CDR1 SGDLS and CDR2 YYNGEE. The CDR3 is 13 amino acids. With 3 bases removed from V and 2 bases from J, the gap between germline ends came to 9 bases. This chain's CDR3 is CASSAGDPYEQYF. The CDR3 DNA reads TGTGCCAGCAGCGCAGGGGACCCCTACGAGCAGTACTTC.

The V and J genes are TRBV28 and TRBJ1-1; 8 bases fit TRBD1. After removal of 4 bases from V and 3 bases from J, the junction contained 13 bases not matched to a gene. Per the germline V gene, CDR1 is MDHEN and CDR2 is SYDVKM. CDR3 length: 17 residues. The CDR3 sequence is CASSSTPGARGHTEAFF. CDR3 coding DNA: TGTGCCAGCAGTTCGACCCCAGGGGCCAGGGGGCACACTGAAGCTTTCTTT. Combining the CDR3 with reference TRBV28 and TRBJ1-1 gives the whole variable domain DVKVTQSSRYLVKRTGEKVFLECVQDMDHENMFWYRQDPGLGLRLIYFSYDVKMKEKGDIPEGYSVSREKKERFSLILESASTNQTSMYLCASSSTPGARGHTEAFFGQGTRLTVV.

The count of this clone is one. The rearrangement links TRBV9 to TRBJ2-7; 13 bases are a match to TRBD2. This CDR3 contains 15 residues. Losses at the gene ends were 4 bases for V and 7 bases for J; bases not matched to a gene: 8. The germline CDR1 and CDR2 sequences are SGDLS and YYNGEE. The CDR3 here is CASSSGLAGDDEQYF. The CDR3 DNA sequence: TGTGCCAGCAGCTCTGGACTAGCGGGAGACGATGAGCAGTACTTC.

This clone is labeled medium-sized. The chain joins TRBV3-1 (or the pseudogene TRBV3-2) to TRBJ1-6; D may be TRBD1 (6 bases). Germline CDR1 is LGHDT and CDR2 is YNNKEL (reference sequence). The CDR3 is 14 amino acids. Trimming removed 2 bases at V and 9 bases at J, with 11 bases between. The CDR3 nucleotides are TGTGCCAGCAGCCAAAAGACAGGTTCTTCACCCCTCCACTTT. This translates into CASSQKTGSSPLHF.